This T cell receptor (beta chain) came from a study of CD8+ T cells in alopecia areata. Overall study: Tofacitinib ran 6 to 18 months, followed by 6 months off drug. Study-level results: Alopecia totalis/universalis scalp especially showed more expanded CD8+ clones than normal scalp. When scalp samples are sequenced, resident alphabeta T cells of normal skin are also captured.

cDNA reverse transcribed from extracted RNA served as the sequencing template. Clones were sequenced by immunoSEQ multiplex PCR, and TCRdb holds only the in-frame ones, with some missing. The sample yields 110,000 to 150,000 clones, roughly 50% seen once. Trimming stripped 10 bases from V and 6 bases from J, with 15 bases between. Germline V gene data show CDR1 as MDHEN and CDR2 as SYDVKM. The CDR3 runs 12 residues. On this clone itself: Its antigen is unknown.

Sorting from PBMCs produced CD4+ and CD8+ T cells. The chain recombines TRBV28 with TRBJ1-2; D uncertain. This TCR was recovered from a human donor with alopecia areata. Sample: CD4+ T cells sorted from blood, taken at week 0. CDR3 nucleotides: TGTGCCATTTCGGGATGGAAGGATGGCTACACCTTC. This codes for CAISGWKDGYTF.